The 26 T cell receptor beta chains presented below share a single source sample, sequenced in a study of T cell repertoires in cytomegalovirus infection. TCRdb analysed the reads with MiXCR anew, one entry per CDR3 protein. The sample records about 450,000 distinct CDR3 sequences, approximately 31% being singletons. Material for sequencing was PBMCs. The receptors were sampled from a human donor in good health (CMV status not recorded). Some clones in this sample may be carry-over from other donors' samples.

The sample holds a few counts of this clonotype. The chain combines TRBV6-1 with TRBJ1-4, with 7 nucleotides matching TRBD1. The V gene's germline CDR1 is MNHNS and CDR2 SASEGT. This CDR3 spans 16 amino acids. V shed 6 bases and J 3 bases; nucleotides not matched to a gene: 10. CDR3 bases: TGTGCCAGCAGAGGAGGGGGCGCCGCTTCTAATGAAAAACTGTTTTTT. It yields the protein CASRGGGAASNEKLFF.

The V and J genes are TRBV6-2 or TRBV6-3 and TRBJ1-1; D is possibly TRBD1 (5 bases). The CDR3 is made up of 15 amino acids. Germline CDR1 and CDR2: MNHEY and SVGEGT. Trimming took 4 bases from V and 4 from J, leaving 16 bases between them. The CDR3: CASSSHGTVGTEAFF. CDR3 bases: TGTGCCAGCAGTTCCCACGGGACTGTGGGCACTGAAGCTTTCTTT.

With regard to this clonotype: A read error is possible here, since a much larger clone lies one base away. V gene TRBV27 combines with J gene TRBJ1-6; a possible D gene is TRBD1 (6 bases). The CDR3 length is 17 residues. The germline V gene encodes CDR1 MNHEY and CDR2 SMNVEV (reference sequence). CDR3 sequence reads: CASTYRDSRSYSSPFHF. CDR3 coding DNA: TGTGCCAGCACCTACAGGGACTCGCGTTCATATAGTTCACCCTTCCACTTT.

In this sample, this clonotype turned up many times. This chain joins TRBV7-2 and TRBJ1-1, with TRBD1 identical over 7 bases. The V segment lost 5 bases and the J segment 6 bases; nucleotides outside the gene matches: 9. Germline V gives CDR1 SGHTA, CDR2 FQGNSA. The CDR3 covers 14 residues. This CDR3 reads CASSPRQGNPEAFF. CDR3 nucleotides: TGTGCCAGCAGCCCCAGACAGGGAAACCCTGAAGCTTTCTTT. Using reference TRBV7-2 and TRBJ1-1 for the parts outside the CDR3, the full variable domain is GAGVSQSPSNKVTEKGKDVELRCDPISGHTALYWYRQSLGQGLEFLIYFQGNSAPDKSGLPSDRFSAERTGGSVSTLTIQRTQQEDSAVYLCASSPRQGNPEAFFGQGTRLTVV.

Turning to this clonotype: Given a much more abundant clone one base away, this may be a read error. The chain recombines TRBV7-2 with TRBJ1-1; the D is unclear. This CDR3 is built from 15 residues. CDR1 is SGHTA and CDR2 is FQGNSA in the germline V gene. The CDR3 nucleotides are TGTGCCAGCAGCTTAACTAGACCCATGAACACTGCAGCTTTCTTT. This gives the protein CASSLTRPMNTAAFF.

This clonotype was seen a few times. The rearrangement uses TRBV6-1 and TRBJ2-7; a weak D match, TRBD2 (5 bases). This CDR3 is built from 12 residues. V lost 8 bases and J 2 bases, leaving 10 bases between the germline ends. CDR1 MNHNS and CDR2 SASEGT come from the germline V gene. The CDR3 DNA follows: TGTGCCAGCCTGAGGGTCACCTACGAGCAGTACTTC. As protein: CASLRVTYEQYF.

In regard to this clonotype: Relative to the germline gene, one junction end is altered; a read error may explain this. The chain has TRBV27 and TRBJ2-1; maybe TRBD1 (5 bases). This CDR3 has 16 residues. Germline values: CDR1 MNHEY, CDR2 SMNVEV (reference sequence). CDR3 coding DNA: TGTGCCAGCGGTTTATCGGCCAGGGTAACCTACAATGAGCAGTTCTTC. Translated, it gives CASGLSARVTYNEQFF.

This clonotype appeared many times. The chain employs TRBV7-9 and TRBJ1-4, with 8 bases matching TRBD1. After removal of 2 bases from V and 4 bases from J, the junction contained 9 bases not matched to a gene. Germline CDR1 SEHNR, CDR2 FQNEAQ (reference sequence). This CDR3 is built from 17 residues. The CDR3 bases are TGTGCCAGCAGCTTACCTACCAGGGGGCGCGGTAATGAAAAACTGTTTTTT. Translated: CASSLPTRGRGNEKLFF.

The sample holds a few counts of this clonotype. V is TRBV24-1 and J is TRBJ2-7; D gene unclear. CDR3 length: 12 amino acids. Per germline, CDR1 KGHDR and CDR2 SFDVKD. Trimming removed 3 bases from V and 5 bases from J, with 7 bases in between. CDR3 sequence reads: CATSDPWNEQYF. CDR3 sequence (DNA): TGTGCCACCAGTGATCCTTGGAACGAGCAGTACTTC.

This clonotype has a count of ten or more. Here the CDR3 reads CASSSGLAELPGGQFF. The CDR3 nucleotides read TGTGCCAGCAGCTCGGGACTAGCGGAGCTCCCAGGAGGGCAGTTCTTC. The chain has TRBV7-2 and TRBJ2-1; TRBD2 aligns across 11 bases. CDR3 length equals 16 residues. V gave up 4 bases and J gave up 12 bases; unmatched junction bases: 14. Germline V CDR1 and CDR2: SGHTA, FQGNSA.

For the CDR3, the DNA is TGTGCCAGCAGCTGGACAGGGGTTGAAAACATTCAGTACTTC. Protein product: CASSWTGVENIQYF. The V and J genes are TRBV28 and TRBJ2-4; 9 nucleotides agree with TRBD1. From germline, CDR1 is MDHEN and CDR2 SYDVKM. The V and J ends lost 6 bases and 5 bases, in that order; junction bases with no gene match: 5. The CDR3 spans 14 residues.

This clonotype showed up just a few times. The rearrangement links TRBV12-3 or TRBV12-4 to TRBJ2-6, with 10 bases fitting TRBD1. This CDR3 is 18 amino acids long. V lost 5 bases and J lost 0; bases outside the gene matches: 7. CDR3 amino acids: CASSPKRDRGSGANVLTF. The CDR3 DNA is TGTGCCAGCAGTCCTAAGCGGGACAGGGGCTCTGGGGCCAACGTCCTGACTTTC.

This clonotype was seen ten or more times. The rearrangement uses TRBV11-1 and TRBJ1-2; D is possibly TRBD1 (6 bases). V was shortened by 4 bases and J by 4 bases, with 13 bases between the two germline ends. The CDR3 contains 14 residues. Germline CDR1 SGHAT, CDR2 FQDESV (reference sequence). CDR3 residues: CASSSRTAPYGYTF. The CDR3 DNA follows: TGTGCCAGCAGCTCCCGGACAGCGCCCTATGGCTACACCTTC.

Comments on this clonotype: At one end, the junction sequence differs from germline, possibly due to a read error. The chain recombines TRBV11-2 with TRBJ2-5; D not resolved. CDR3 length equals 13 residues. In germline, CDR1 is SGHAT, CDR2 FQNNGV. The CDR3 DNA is TGTGACAGCAGCCAAGATTGCCAAGCGACCCAGTACTTC. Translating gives CDSSQDCQATQYF.

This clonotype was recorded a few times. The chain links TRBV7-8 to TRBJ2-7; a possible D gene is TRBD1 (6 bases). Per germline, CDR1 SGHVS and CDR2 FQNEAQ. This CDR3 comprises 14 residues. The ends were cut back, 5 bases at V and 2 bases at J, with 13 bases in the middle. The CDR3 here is CASSPWTEAYEQYF. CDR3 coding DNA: TGTGCCAGCAGCCCCTGGACAGAAGCCTACGAGCAGTACTTC.

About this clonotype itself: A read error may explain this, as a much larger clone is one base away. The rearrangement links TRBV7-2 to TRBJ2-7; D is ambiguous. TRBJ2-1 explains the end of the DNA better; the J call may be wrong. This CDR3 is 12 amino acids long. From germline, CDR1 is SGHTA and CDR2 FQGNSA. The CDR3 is CASSPARVEQFF. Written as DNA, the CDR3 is TGTGCCAGCAGCCCCGCCCGGGTAGAGCAGTTCTTC.

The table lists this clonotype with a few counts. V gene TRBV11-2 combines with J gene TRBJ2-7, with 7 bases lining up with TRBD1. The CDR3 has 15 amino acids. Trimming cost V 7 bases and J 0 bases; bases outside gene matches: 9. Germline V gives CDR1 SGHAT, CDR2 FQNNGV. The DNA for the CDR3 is TGTGCCAGCACCTCAAGGGGGCTTATCTCCTACGAGCAGTACTTC. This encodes CASTSRGLISYEQYF.

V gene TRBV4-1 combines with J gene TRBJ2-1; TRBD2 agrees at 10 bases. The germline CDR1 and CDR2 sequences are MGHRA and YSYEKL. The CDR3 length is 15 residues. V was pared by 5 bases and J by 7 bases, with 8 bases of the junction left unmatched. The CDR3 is CASSSAGGLGNEQFF. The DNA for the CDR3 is TGCGCCAGCAGCTCAGCGGGGGGGCTTGGTAATGAGCAGTTCTTC.

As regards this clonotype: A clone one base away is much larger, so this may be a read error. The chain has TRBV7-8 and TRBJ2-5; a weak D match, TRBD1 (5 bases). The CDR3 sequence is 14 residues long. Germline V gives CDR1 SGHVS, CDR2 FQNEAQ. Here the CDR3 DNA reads TGTGCCAGCAGCTTAGACCGCAGGGATGAGACCCAGTGCTTC. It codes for CASSLDRRDETQCF.

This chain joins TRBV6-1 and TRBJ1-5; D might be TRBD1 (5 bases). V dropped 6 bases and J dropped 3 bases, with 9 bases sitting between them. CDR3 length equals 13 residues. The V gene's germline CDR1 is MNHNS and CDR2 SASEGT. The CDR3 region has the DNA TGTGCCAGCAGGGGGGGGAACAATCAGCCCCAGCATTTT. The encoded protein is CASRGGNNQPQHF.

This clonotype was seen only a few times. CDR3 nucleotide sequence: TGTGCCAGCAGCCCGACAGGGGGGGATACTGAAGCTTTCTTT. Translated: CASSPTGGDTEAFF. This chain joins TRBV12-3 or TRBV12-4 and TRBJ1-1, with 9 positions matching TRBD1. Germline trimming cut 6 bases from V and 5 bases from J; bases unmatched to any gene: 7. The CDR3 is made up of 14 amino acids.

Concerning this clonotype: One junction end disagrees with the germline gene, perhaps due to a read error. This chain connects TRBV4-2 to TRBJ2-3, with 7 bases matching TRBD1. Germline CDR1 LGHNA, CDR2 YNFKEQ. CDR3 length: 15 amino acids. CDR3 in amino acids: CASIQQDRDTDTQYF. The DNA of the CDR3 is TGTGCCAGCATCCAACAAGACAGGGACACAGATACGCAGTATTTT.

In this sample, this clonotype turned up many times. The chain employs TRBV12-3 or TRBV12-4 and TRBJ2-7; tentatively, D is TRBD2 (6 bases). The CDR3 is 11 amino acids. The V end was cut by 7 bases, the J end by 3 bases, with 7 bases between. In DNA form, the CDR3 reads TGTGCCAGCACCGGGAGCTACGAGCAGTACTTC. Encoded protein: CASTGSYEQYF.

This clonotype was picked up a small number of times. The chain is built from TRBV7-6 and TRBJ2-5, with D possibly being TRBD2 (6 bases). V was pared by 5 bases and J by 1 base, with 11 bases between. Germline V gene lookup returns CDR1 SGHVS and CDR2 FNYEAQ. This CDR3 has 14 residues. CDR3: CASSLGDFQETQYF. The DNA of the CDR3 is TGTGCCAGCAGCCTAGGGGACTTCCAAGAGACCCAGTACTTC.

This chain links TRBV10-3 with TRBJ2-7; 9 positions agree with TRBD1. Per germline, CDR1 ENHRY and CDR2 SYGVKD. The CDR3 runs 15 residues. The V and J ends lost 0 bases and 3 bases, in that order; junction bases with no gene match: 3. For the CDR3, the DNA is TGTGCCATCAGTGAGTCGGGGACAGGGCACTACGAGCAGTACTTC. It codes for CAISESGTGHYEQYF.

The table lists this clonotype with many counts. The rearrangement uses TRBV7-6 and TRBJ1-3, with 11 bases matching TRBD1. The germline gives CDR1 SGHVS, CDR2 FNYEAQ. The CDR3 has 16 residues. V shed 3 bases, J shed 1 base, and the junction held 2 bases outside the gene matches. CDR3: CASSFGTGGSGNTIYF. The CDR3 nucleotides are TGTGCCAGCAGCTTTGGGACAGGGGGTTCTGGAAACACCATATATTTT.